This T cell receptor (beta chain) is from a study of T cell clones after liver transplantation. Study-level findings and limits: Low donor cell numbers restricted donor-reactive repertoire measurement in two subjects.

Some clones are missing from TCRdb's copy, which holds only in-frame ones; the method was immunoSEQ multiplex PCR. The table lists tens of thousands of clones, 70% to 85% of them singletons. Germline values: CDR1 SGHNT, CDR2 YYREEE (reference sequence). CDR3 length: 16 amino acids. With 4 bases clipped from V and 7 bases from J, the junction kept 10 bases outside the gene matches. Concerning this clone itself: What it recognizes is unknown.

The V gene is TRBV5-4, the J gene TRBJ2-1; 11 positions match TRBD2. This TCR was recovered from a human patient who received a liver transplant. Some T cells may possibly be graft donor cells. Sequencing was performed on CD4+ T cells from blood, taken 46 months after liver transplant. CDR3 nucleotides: TGTGCCAGCAGCCAGGGGGTAGCGGGAGGGCGGAATGAGCAGTTCTTC. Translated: CASSQGVAGGRNEQFF.